Detailed here is one T cell receptor (beta chain). In assigning cohorts, the study relied on participant-reported clinical history. CDR1 SQVTM and CDR2 ANQGSEA come from the germline V gene. Trimming removed 7 bases from V and 1 base from J; junction bases left unmatched: 6. This CDR3 is built from 13 residues. In the original workflow: The authors estimated nucleated cell counts from reference gene primer amplification. Libraries were prepared by immunoSEQ multiplex PCR; TCRdb keeps only in-frame clonotypes and omits some of them. V and J calls and clone size follow that table, whereas D and trimming were derived from the DNA. The sample yields over 250,000 clones, about nine tenths seen once. The sample belongs to a study of blood T cell repertoires in COVID-19. Study-level background: Samples of COVID-19 (acute and convalescent) were obtained from the United States, Italy and Spain. PBMCs, B-cell-depleted T cells, or T cells were the source of the cDNA or gDNA that made up the material.

This chain uses TRBV29-1 with TRBJ1-1; 7 bases agree with TRBD1. The sample taken for sequencing was PBMCs or T cells enriched from blood (not recorded which). The sequence was collected from a woman between 25 and 40 years old who had recovered from COVID-19. The CDR3 sequence is CSGNRGPNTEAFF. For the CDR3, the DNA is TGCAGCGGTAACAGGGGCCCGAACACTGAAGCTTTCTTT.